The 17 T cell receptor beta chains presented below share a single source sample, sequenced in a study of cytomegalovirus exposure and HLA in healthy donors. Produced via immunoSEQ multiplex PCR; TCRdb's table is partial and in-frame only. The table lists tens of thousands of clones, around 94% of them singletons. The sample comprised PBMCs. Receptor source: a woman aged 18-30 years in good health and CMV-seronegative.

The chain links TRBV5-1 to TRBJ1-1; TRBD1 is a possible D gene (6 bases). Per germline, CDR1 SGHRS and CDR2 YFSETQ. This CDR3 spans 14 amino acids. Trimming removed 7 bases at V and 1 base at J, with 14 bases between. CDR3 residues: CASRQDSTNTEAFF. CDR3 sequence (DNA): TGCGCCAGCCGCCAGGACAGTACGAACACTGAAGCTTTCTTT.

The CDR3 protein is CASSLDRGTPHNEQFF. The CDR3 DNA sequence: TGTGCCAGCAGCTTAGATAGGGGGACACCGCACAATGAGCAGTTCTTC. This sequence joins TRBV11-3 and TRBJ2-1; TRBD1 is a possible D gene (6 bases). CDR1 is SGHNT, CDR2 YENEEA, per germline. This CDR3 is 16 amino acids long. V lost 0 bases, J lost 5 bases, and 14 bases lay in between.

The V and J genes are TRBV4-2 and TRBJ1-1; D is undetermined. This CDR3 comprises 14 residues. Germline V gene sequence: CDR1 LGHNA, CDR2 YNFKEQ. The V end was cut by 0 bases, the J end by 4 bases, with 9 bases between. The CDR3 region is CASSQEAGPTEAFF. The CDR3 DNA is TGTGCCAGCAGCCAAGAAGCTGGTCCCACTGAAGCTTTCTTT.

This clone appeared a single time. The rearrangement uses TRBV19 and TRBJ2-5; 10 bases agree with TRBD2. The CDR3 is 16 residues long. CDR1 and CDR2 (germline): LNHDA, SQIVND (reference sequence). Trimming removed 2 bases from V and 4 bases from J; junction bases left unmatched: 7. In DNA, the CDR3 is TGTGCCAGTAGTATAAGGGGAGCGGGGGGGCTAGAGACCCAGTACTTC. Translation: CASSIRGAGGLETQYF. Filled out from reference TRBV19 and TRBJ2-5, the complete variable domain reads DGGITQSPKYLFRKEGQNVTLSCEQNLNHDAMYWYRQDPGQGLRLIYYSQIVNDFQKGDIAEGYSVSREKKESFPLTVTSAQKNPTAFYLCASSIRGAGGLETQYFGPGTRLLVL.

The chain couples TRBV4-2 to TRBJ2-1, with 10 bases aligning to TRBD2. CDR1 is LGHNA, CDR2 YNFKEQ, per germline. V lost 5 bases, J lost 7 bases, and 8 bases stayed unmatched. The CDR3 runs to 15 residues. CDR3 protein: CASSLTSGVGNEQFF. The CDR3 nucleotides are TGTGCCAGCAGCTTAACTAGCGGGGTAGGGAATGAGCAGTTCTTC.

The genes are TRBV11-2 and TRBJ2-7; 7 nucleotides match TRBD1. Germline V gene data show CDR1 as SGHAT and CDR2 as FQNNGV. There are 14 residues in the CDR3. The V gene end was trimmed by 5 bases and the J gene end by 4 bases; junction bases not matched to a gene: 8. CDR3 protein: CASSPETGLYEQYF. Written as DNA, the CDR3 is TGTGCCAGCAGCCCAGAGACAGGGTTGTACGAGCAGTACTTC.

Written as DNA, the CDR3 is TGTGCAAGTCGCTTAGAGGACAGGGGCTACGAGCAGTACTTC. This codes for CASRLEDRGYEQYF. The chain employs TRBV12-2 and TRBJ2-7; TRBD1, the D gene given by the table, was not confirmed from the DNA. TRBV12-2 is a listed pseudogene. The CDR3 loop spans 14 amino acids.

The chain couples TRBV28 to TRBJ1-4, with 9 bases lining up with TRBD1. Germline CDR1 is MDHEN and CDR2 is SYDVKM. CDR3 length: 16 amino acids. Trimming removed 2 bases from V and 5 bases from J; junction bases left unmatched: 6. CDR3 in amino acids: CASSLLFGTGNEKLFF. The CDR3 region has the DNA TGTGCCAGCAGTTTACTCTTTGGGACAGGGAATGAAAAACTGTTTTTT.

CDR3 in DNA: TGTGCCTGGGGCCCTAATCAGCCCCAGCATTTT. Protein sequence: CAWGPNQPQHF. This chain uses TRBV30 with TRBJ1-5; no definite D call. Trimming cost V 5 bases and J 4 bases, with 6 bases left between them. CDR1 is GTSNPN and CDR2 is SVGIG in the germline V gene (reference sequence). CDR3 length: 11 residues.

The rearrangement links TRBV4-2 to TRBJ2-6; TRBD1 agrees at 8 bases. V lost 2 bases and J lost 0; bases outside the gene matches: 6. Germline CDR1 is LGHNA and CDR2 is YNFKEQ. This CDR3 comprises 18 residues. The CDR3 region has the DNA TGTGCCAGCAGCCAACCAGACAGGGGACCCTCTGGGGCCAACGTCCTGACTTTC. Translation gives CASSQPDRGPSGANVLTF.

The chain couples TRBV4-1 to TRBJ1-2; TRBD1 matches 8 bases. Trimming took 3 bases from V and 3 from J; bases not matched to a gene: 3. The CDR3 extends over 14 amino acids. Germline assignment: CDR1 MGHRA and CDR2 YSYEKL. As DNA, the CDR3 is TGCGCCAGCAGCCACGCGGGACAGGACTATGGCTACACCTTC. Translation: CASSHAGQDYGYTF.

The CDR3 region has the DNA TGTGCCTGGAGCACCAAAGAGACCTACGAGCAGTACTTC. This translates into CAWSTKETYEQYF. The chain joins TRBV30 to TRBJ2-7, with no clear D. The germline V and J ends were trimmed by 3 bases and 2 bases, with 11 bases remaining between them. Germline values: CDR1 GTSNPN, CDR2 SVGIG (reference sequence). The CDR3 is 13 residues long. Looking up the rest from reference TRBV30 and TRBJ2-7 gives the full variable domain: SQTIHQWPATLVQPVGSPLSLECTVEGTSNPNLYWYRQAAGRGLQLLFYSVGIGQISSEVPQNLSASRPQDRQFILSSKKLLLSDSGFYLCAWSTKETYEQYFGPGTRLTVT.

J is TRBJ2-7 and V is TRBV6-1; no firm D call. The CDR3 runs to 13 residues. Between the trimmed V and J ends, which lost 2 bases and 2 bases, there was a span of 7 bases. The germline V gene encodes CDR1 MNHNS and CDR2 SASEGT. The CDR3 protein is CASSEQVTYEQYF. The DNA for the CDR3 is TGTGCCAGCAGTGAACAGGTTACCTACGAGCAGTACTTC.

The rearrangement joins TRBV2 to TRBJ2-3, with D perhaps TRBD1 (6 bases). CDR3 length equals 15 residues. V lost 7 bases to trimming and J lost 3 bases, with 17 bases between them. Germline CDR1 and CDR2: SNHLY and FYNNEI. CDR3 DNA: TGTGCCAGCATGCGGGCAGGGGTGGGTACAGATACGCAGTATTTT. Translated, it gives CASMRAGVGTDTQYF.

The chain links TRBV4-3 to TRBJ2-2; D ambiguous. This CDR3 is built from 14 residues. Trimming took off 0 bases at V and 5 bases at J, with 7 bases between the two ends. Germline V CDR1 and CDR2: LGHNA, YSLEER. CDR3 bases: TGCGCCAGCAGCCAAGACCGCGGTACCGGGGAGCTGTTTTTT. Amino acid sequence: CASSQDRGTGELFF.

This clone has a single count. V usage is TRBV10-3 and J usage is TRBJ2-5, with D perhaps TRBD1 (6 bases). With 10 bases removed from V and 2 bases from J, the gap between germline ends came to 14 bases. CDR1 and CDR2 from the germline V gene are ENHRY and SYGVKD. This CDR3 contains 13 residues. Here the CDR3 reads CATSFQGQETQYF. The CDR3 nucleotides read TGTGCCACCAGCTTTCAGGGGCAAGAGACCCAGTACTTC.

The chain uses TRBV30 and TRBJ1-1, with TRBD1 matching 8 bases. The V gene end was trimmed by 8 bases and the J gene end by 4 bases; junction bases not matched to a gene: 3. Germline V gene lookup returns CDR1 GTSNPN and CDR2 SVGIG (reference sequence). CDR3 size: 11 residues. CDR3 sequence: CAGTGGTEAFF. The CDR3 DNA is TGTGCCGGTACAGGGGGCACTGAAGCTTTCTTT.